What follows are 24 T cell receptor beta chains derived from one specimen sequenced in a study of shared clonotypes between healthy human individuals (dated by TCRdb to the early 2020s). The library was built by means of the immunoSEQ multiplex PCR assay. TCRdb obtained this table from immuneACCESS and retained in-frame rearrangements with V and J assigned. These tables miss some clones; where compared with another copy, unresolved V genes account for less than half of the shortfall, and the remainder is unexplained. The sample table shows approximately 2.5 million clones, and more than 85% are seen once. The ten largest clones capture about 0.38% of the sample. The source material was naive CD4+ T cells from PBMCs. The sample's cell subset or site label, in plain terms: CD45RA+ positively selected. Receptors were obtained from a man aged 18 to 30 in good health. Some clones in this sample may be carry-over from other donors' samples.

The chain is built from TRBV7-6 and TRBJ2-3; TRBD1 matches at 12 bases. CDR3 length: 16 amino acids. Germline trimming cut 5 bases from V and 6 bases from J; bases unmatched to any gene: 9. Germline assignment: CDR1 SGHVS and CDR2 FNYEAQ. The CDR3 loop reads CASSPRPGQGADTQYF. The CDR3 coding sequence is TGTGCCAGCAGCCCACGACCGGGACAGGGGGCCGATACGCAGTATTTT. The whole variable domain, filled in from reference TRBV7-6 and TRBJ2-3, reads GAGVSQSPRYKVTKRGQDVALRCDPISGHVSLYWYRQALGQGPEFLTYFNYEAQQDKSGLPNDRFSAERPEGSISTLTIQRTEQRDSAMYRCASSPRPGQGADTQYFGPGTRLTVL.

This chain uses TRBV11-2 with TRBJ2-7; TRBD1 matches at 8 bases. Germline assignment: CDR1 SGHAT and CDR2 FQNNGV. V shed 5 bases and J 2 bases; nucleotides not matched to a gene: 11. The CDR3 runs 16 residues. As DNA, the CDR3 is TGTGCCAGCAGCCGTCGAACAGGGGGGATTACCTACGAGCAGTACTTC. Translating gives CASSRRTGGITYEQYF. Filled out from reference TRBV11-2 and TRBJ2-7, the complete variable domain reads EAGVAQSPRYKIIEKRQSVAFWCNPISGHATLYWYQQILGQGPKLLIQFQNNGVVDDSQLPKDRFSAERLKGVDSTLKIQPAKLEDSAVYLCASSRRTGGITYEQYFGPGTRLTVT.

The chain links TRBV11-3 to TRBJ2-7; no firm D call. The V gene's germline CDR1 is SGHNT and CDR2 YENEEA. The CDR3 has 12 residues. The ends were cut back, 0 bases at V and 5 bases at J, with 5 bases in the middle. The DNA for the CDR3 is TGTGCCAGCAGCTTAGATTCGAACGAGCAGTACTTC. Encoded protein: CASSLDSNEQYF.

About this clone itself: The sample has other DNA sequences that encode this CDR3 too. The chain uses TRBV28 and TRBJ2-2; D tentatively fits TRBD1 or TRBD2 (5 bases each). Germline V lookup: CDR1 MDHEN, CDR2 SYDVKM. The CDR3 extends over 15 amino acids. Trimming shortened V by 6 bases and J by 2 bases, and 13 bases separated the two germline ends. This CDR3 is CASSRGGTNTGELFF. As DNA, the CDR3 is TGTGCCAGCAGCCGGGGCGGAACTAACACCGGGGAGCTGTTTTTT.

The chain combines TRBV5-1 with TRBJ2-5; the D gene is possibly TRBD2 (5 bases). Per the germline V gene, CDR1 is SGHRS and CDR2 is YFSETQ. The CDR3 sequence is 14 residues long. Trimming left V 3 bases short and J 7 bases short, with 16 bases between. The chain's CDR3 is CASSSSGGRGTQYF. CDR3 bases: TGCGCCAGCAGCTCCAGTGGAGGTCGGGGGACCCAGTACTTC.

The chain links TRBV9 to TRBJ1-1; D is perhaps TRBD1 (6 bases). Germline V lookup: CDR1 SGDLS, CDR2 YYNGEE. This CDR3 is built from 13 residues. Trimming cost V 3 bases and J 6 bases, with 12 bases left between them. The CDR3 reads CASSGGPGAEAFF. The CDR3 bases are TGTGCCAGCAGCGGGGGGCCCGGCGCTGAAGCTTTCTTT.

The CDR3 sequence is CASSLRVRGHGYGYTF. The CDR3 nucleotides read TGCGCCAGCAGCTTGCGTGTTCGGGGGCATGGGTATGGCTACACCTTC. V and J are TRBV5-1 and TRBJ1-2; weak D call: TRBD1 (6 bases). V shed 1 base and J shed 5 bases, with 18 bases lying between them. This CDR3 comprises 16 residues. CDR1 and CDR2 (germline): SGHRS, YFSETQ.

The rearrangement joins TRBV9 to TRBJ2-1; D possibly corresponds to TRBD2 (5 bases). This CDR3 has 16 amino acids. Germline CDR1 SGDLS, CDR2 YYNGEE. Trimming removed 4 bases at V and 7 bases at J, with 21 bases between. The CDR3 sequence is CASSPTGMDSPNEQFF. CDR3 DNA sequence: TGTGCCAGCAGCCCGACTGGTATGGACTCGCCAAATGAGCAGTTCTTC.

This clone was observed once. This sequence joins TRBV6-1 and TRBJ2-1; TRBD2 agrees at 8 bases. The trim removed 0 bases at V and 3 bases at J, leaving 10 bases unmatched. The germline V gene has CDR1 MNHNS and CDR2 SASEGT. This CDR3 is 18 amino acids long. The CDR3 DNA reads as TGTGCCAGCAGTGAAGCGAATAGGGCTAGCGGGTACTACAATGAGCAGTTCTTC. This encodes CASSEANRASGYYNEQFF.

This chain joins TRBV11-1 and TRBJ1-4, with 8 nucleotides matching TRBD1. CDR1 is SGHAT and CDR2 is FQDESV in the germline V gene (reference sequence). The CDR3 has 14 residues. J gave up 7 bases and V 5 bases, and 6 bases lay outside the gene matches. This chain's CDR3 is CASSRPGGGEKLFF. The CDR3 nucleotides are TGTGCCAGCAGCCGCCCAGGGGGCGGTGAAAAACTGTTTTTT.

The chain uses TRBV27 and TRBJ2-5, with a weak D call TRBD2 (5 bases). Trimming took off 5 bases at V and 7 bases at J, with 17 bases between the two ends. Germline CDR1 MNHEY, CDR2 SMNVEV (reference sequence). The CDR3 spans 14 residues. The CDR3 sequence: CASSEDYGSGTQYF. DNA of the CDR3: TGTGCCAGCAGTGAAGACTACGGCAGTGGGACCCAGTACTTC.

In its sample, this clone was seen once. This specimen includes other DNA sequences encoding the same CDR3. The V call is TRBV2, the J call TRBJ1-1, with D tentatively TRBD1 (6 bases). Per the germline V gene, CDR1 is SNHLY and CDR2 is FYNNEI. The V gene lost 4 bases and the J gene lost 0 bases, with 9 bases spanning the gap. The CDR3 spans 14 residues. The CDR3 DNA is TGTGCCAGCAGTGTCACAGGGATGAACACTGAAGCTTTCTTT. This encodes CASSVTGMNTEAFF. The whole variable domain, filled in from reference TRBV2 and TRBJ1-1, reads EPEVTQTPSHQVTQMGQEVILRCVPISNHLYFYWYRQILGQKVEFLVSFYNNEISEKSEIFDDQFSVERPDGSNFTLKIRSTKLEDSAMYFCASSVTGMNTEAFFGQGTRLTVV.

The gene calls are TRBV7-3 and TRBJ2-1, with TRBD2 matching over 11 bases. J gave up 2 bases and V 5 bases, and 17 bases lay outside the gene matches. Germline CDR1 is SGHTA and CDR2 is FQGTGA. This CDR3 has 20 amino acids. CDR3 protein: CASSTQAKTSGESPYNEQFF. CDR3 bases: TGTGCCAGCAGCACCCAGGCGAAGACTAGCGGGGAGTCGCCCTACAATGAGCAGTTCTTC.

This chain links TRBV5-1 with TRBJ2-2; D unclear. The germline V gene has CDR1 SGHRS and CDR2 YFSETQ. CDR3 length equals 15 residues. The V end lost 4 bases, the J end lost 3 bases, and 13 bases lay between the germline ends. The CDR3 DNA sequence: TGCGCCAGCAGCCTAAATCCCCGCGACACCGGGGAGCTGTTTTTT. Translating it yields CASSLNPRDTGELFF.

The chain recombines TRBV7-2 with TRBJ2-5, with no clear D. CDR1 is SGHTA, CDR2 FQGNSA, per germline. The CDR3 sequence is 17 residues long. V lost 2 bases to trimming and J lost 1 base, with 17 bases between them. In DNA, the CDR3 is TGTGCCAGCAGCTTATGGCCCCGGGTGGGTATCCAAGAGACCCAGTACTTC. Translated, it gives CASSLWPRVGIQETQYF.

As to this clone: Other DNA sequences in this sample translate to the same CDR3. The J gene is TRBJ2-5, the V gene TRBV18; D is unresolved. CDR3 length: 13 amino acids. CDR1 is KGHSH and CDR2 is LQKENI in the germline V gene. Trimming stripped 0 bases from V and 5 bases from J, with 7 bases between. The CDR3 is CASSPPGGETQYF. CDR3 bases: TGTGCCAGCTCACCACCGGGTGGGGAGACCCAGTACTTC.

About this clone itself: Different DNA sequences within this sample yield the same CDR3. CDR3 DNA sequence: TGCGCCAGCAGCACTAGCGGGAGCGGGTCAGATACGCAGTATTTT. Translating gives CASSTSGSGSDTQYF. The rearrangement joins TRBV5-1 to TRBJ2-3, with 11 bases that match TRBD2. V trimming: 4 bases; J trimming: 4 bases; junction bases outside the gene matches: 5. CDR1 and CDR2 (germline): SGHRS, YFSETQ. The CDR3 runs 15 residues.

As concerns this clone: The sample holds other DNA sequences that translate to the same CDR3. The chain links TRBV15 to TRBJ2-7; TRBD1 matches at 7 bases. Unmatched junction bases numbered 9, after V lost 3 bases and J lost 4 bases. The germline V gene has CDR1 LNHNV and CDR2 YYDKDF (reference sequence). The CDR3 totals 15 residues. Written as DNA, the CDR3 is TGTGCCACCAGCAGGAACCGGGACAGAGATTACGAGCAGTACTTC. It yields the protein CATSRNRDRDYEQYF.

V and J are TRBV7-9 and TRBJ2-2, with a tentative D call TRBD2 (6 bases). The CDR3 consists of 15 residues. Per germline, CDR1 SEHNR and CDR2 FQNEAQ (reference sequence). The V and J ends lost 2 bases and 6 bases respectively, with 13 bases between them. CDR3 sequence reads: CASSLMRGVAGELFF. Here the CDR3 DNA reads TGTGCCAGCAGCTTAATGCGCGGGGTCGCCGGGGAGCTGTTTTTT.

V usage is TRBV27 and J usage is TRBJ2-1; no clear D gene. The V and J ends lost 5 bases and 0 bases respectively, with 14 bases between them. The CDR3 is 16 amino acids. Germline V gives CDR1 MNHEY, CDR2 SMNVEV (reference sequence). Here the CDR3 DNA reads TGTGCCAGCAGTCAACGAGCGACAAGCTCCTACAATGAGCAGTTCTTC. Translation: CASSQRATSSYNEQFF.

The chain uses TRBV6-1 and TRBJ2-5; either TRBD1 or TRBD2 may fit D (7 bases each). CDR1 and CDR2 (germline): MNHNS, SASEGT. Trimming pared 3 bases from V and 5 bases from J, leaving 13 bases between. The CDR3 is 14 residues long. The CDR3 reads CASSEGQGGETQYF. The CDR3, as DNA: TGTGCCAGCAGTGAGGGGCAGGGGGGGGAGACCCAGTACTTC.

The V call is TRBV7-2, the J call TRBJ2-7, with 7 bases lining up with TRBD2. CDR3 size: 15 residues. V dropped 0 bases and J dropped 6; count of bases not matched to a gene: 8. Germline-derived CDR1 and CDR2 are SGHTA and FQGNSA. CDR3 sequence: CASSLAWGRAGEQYF. DNA of the CDR3: TGTGCCAGCAGCTTAGCATGGGGGAGGGCTGGCGAGCAGTACTTC.

The chain couples TRBV5-1 to TRBJ2-3, with D unclear. CDR3 length: 14 residues. Trimming took off 0 bases at V and 8 bases at J, with 13 bases between the two ends. The germline V gene has CDR1 SGHRS and CDR2 YFSETQ. In nucleotides, the CDR3 is TGCGCCAGCAGCTTGGGCGGTGAAGCAGGTACGCAGTATTTT. This encodes CASSLGGEAGTQYF.

The chain uses TRBV5-1 and TRBJ2-1; D is unresolved. The CDR3 has 15 amino acids. Germline CDR1 and CDR2: SGHRS and YFSETQ. V dropped 0 bases and J dropped 6 bases, with 13 bases sitting between them. The CDR3 DNA is TGCGCCAGCAGCTTGGCTACTTCTACCGGCAATGAGCAGTTCTTC. Translating it yields CASSLATSTGNEQFF.